Reported below is one T cell receptor beta chain. What it recognizes is unknown. Library preparation for TCR beta used quantitative 5'-RACE with molecular barcodes. MiXCR, run by TCRdb on the 5' RACE reads, gives a single entry per CDR3 protein. Found here are 24,000 or so distinct CDR3 sequences, under 15% of them singletons; the top ten hold about 35%. The data were taken from a study of CD8 T cells in ankylosing spondylitis. Overall study findings and caveats: Significant enrichment of disease-linked clones was reported in matched ankylosing spondylitis synovial fluid. Within ankylosing spondylitis blood, a TCR beta motif made up of seven to nine highly homologous variants appeared to be characteristic. Existing reports had already noted some motif variants in reactive arthritis synovial fluid and blood.

V gave up 2 bases and J gave up 5 bases; unmatched junction bases: 6. This CDR3 comprises 15 residues. This TCR derives from a male donor with ankylosing spondylitis or in good health (not recorded which). Sequencing was done on a sample of blood. The chain employs TRBV12-3 or TRBV12-4 and TRBJ2-7; 10 nucleotides align to TRBD2. CDR3 in amino acids: CASSLTSGTEHEQYF. The CDR3 nucleotides are TGTGCCAGCAGTTTAACTAGCGGGACCGAACACGAGCAGTACTTC.